This T cell receptor (beta chain) was recorded in a study of response to subunit inactivated influenza vaccine. General study points: The authors suggested that few new T cells are recruited per seasonal influenza vaccination.

The CDR3 contains 14 residues. Deletions cut 0 bases from V and 7 bases from J, with 10 bases between. CDR1 is LGHDT and CDR2 is YNNKEL in the germline V gene (reference sequence). TCRdb used MiXCR to reprocess the RT-PCR reads, holding one entry per CDR3 protein. The table lists 500,000 to 600,000 distinct CDR3 sequences, more than 15% of them singletons. With regard to this clonotype: The antigen is not known.

The receptor's source is a man aged 45 to 75 who received an inactivated influenza vaccine. The chain couples TRBV3-1 to TRBJ1-3; D is unresolved. The material sequenced was CD4+ T cells sorted from PBMCs, taken less than 30 months after vaccination. The CDR3 nucleotides read TGTGCCAGCAGCCAAGAACAGTTATACAACACCATATATTTT. Its protein product is CASSQEQLYNTIYF.